Listed here are 22 T cell receptor beta chains from one sample, sequenced in a study of OX40 agonist ivuxolimab in advanced cancers. The library was prepared using the immunoSEQ multiplex PCR assay. TCRdb provides this immuneACCESS table in a form limited to in-frame rearrangements. Some clones are lacking; in checked studies, under half of them reflect an unresolved V gene, and why the rest are absent is not known. The sample table records 100,000 or so clones; less than 90% of these occur just once. 0.82% of the sample is taken by the ten largest. Sequencing was performed on CD4+ or CD8+ T cells sorted from blood, taken in a trial of the OX40 agonist ivuxolimab. The receptors here all came from an adult with an advanced solid tumor such as melanoma, head and neck, liver or kidney cancer.

The chain uses TRBV5-1 and TRBJ1-4, with unresolved D. V was clipped by 4 bases and J by 1 base, with 14 bases between them. The CDR3 consists of 16 residues. CDR1 is SGHRS and CDR2 is YFSETQ in the germline V gene. The CDR3 spells CASSLRPGGTNEKLFF. As DNA, the CDR3 is TGCGCCAGCAGCCTAAGACCAGGAGGAACTAATGAAAAACTGTTTTTT. Supplemented by reference TRBV5-1 and TRBJ1-4, the full variable domain reads KAGVTQTPRYLIKTRGQQVTLSCSPISGHRSVSWYQQTPGQGLQFLFEYFSETQRNKGNFPGRFSGRQFSNSRSEMNVSTLELGDSALYLCASSLRPGGTNEKLFFGSGTQLSVL.

The chain carries TRBV19 and TRBJ2-7; D is unclear. The V gene lost 4 bases and the J gene lost 2 bases, with 9 bases spanning the gap. Germline assignment: CDR1 LNHDA and CDR2 SQIVND (reference sequence). This CDR3 is 13 amino acids long. CDR3 bases: TGTGCCAGTAGTACGACTGTTGCCTACGAGCAGTACTTC. This codes for CASSTTVAYEQYF.

The chain employs TRBV6-5 and TRBJ1-6, with a tentative D call TRBD1 (5 bases). The CDR3 contains 14 residues. CDR1 and CDR2 from the germline V gene are MNHEY and SVGAGI. V was shortened by 2 bases and J by 10 bases, with 12 bases between the two germline ends. The CDR3 here is CASSYSRERSPLHF. The CDR3 DNA sequence: TGTGCCAGCAGTTACAGCAGGGAGAGGTCACCCCTCCACTTT.

This clone showed up just once. The DNA of the CDR3 is TGTGCCTGGACGGCGGGAGCGGTTGGTGAGCAGTTCTTC. Residues: CAWTAGAVGEQFF. The chain has TRBV30 and TRBJ2-1; 7 bases agree with TRBD2. V gave up 4 bases and J gave up 9 bases; unmatched junction bases: 9. Germline CDR1 and CDR2: GTSNPN and SVGIG (reference sequence). This CDR3 has 13 residues.

The gene calls are TRBV5-1 and TRBJ2-1, with 7 bases matching TRBD2. Germline V gives CDR1 SGHRS, CDR2 YFSETQ. The ends lost 5 bases at V and 3 bases at J; junction bases unmatched: 11. The CDR3 spans 16 residues. CDR3 coding DNA: TGCGCCAGCAGGCTCCAGCCTGAGCGGGGCTACAATGAGCAGTTCTTC. This translates into CASRLQPERGYNEQFF. The full variable domain, its missing parts supplied by reference TRBV5-1 and TRBJ2-1, is KAGVTQTPRYLIKTRGQQVTLSCSPISGHRSVSWYQQTPGQGLQFLFEYFSETQRNKGNFPGRFSGRQFSNSRSEMNVSTLELGDSALYLCASRLQPERGYNEQFFGPGTRLTVL.

This clone appeared a single time. V is TRBV28 and J is TRBJ2-3, with D possibly called TRBD1 or TRBD2 (5 bases each). The CDR3 covers 14 residues. Germline CDR1 MDHEN, CDR2 SYDVKM. V lost 5 bases and J 4 bases, leaving 13 bases between the germline ends. The CDR3 DNA is TGTGCCAGCAGTGTGGGACCCCGGTCAGATACGCAGTATTTT. Translating it yields CASSVGPRSDTQYF.

The chain uses TRBV30 and TRBJ1-5; D unclear. The CDR3 is 13 amino acids. Trimming stripped 0 bases from V and 5 bases from J, with 8 bases between. Germline-derived CDR1 and CDR2 are GTSNPN and SVGIG (reference sequence). CDR3 in amino acids: CAWSVNTDQPQHF. The CDR3 nucleotides are TGTGCCTGGAGTGTAAACACCGATCAGCCCCAGCATTTT.

The chain links TRBV23-1 to TRBJ2-5; TRBD2 matches 7 bases. TRBV23-1 is filed as an ORF, its function uncertain. CDR3 size: 15 residues. Trimming removed 4 bases from V and 4 bases from J; junction bases left unmatched: 9. DNA of the CDR3: TGCGCCAGCAGTCGAGGCGGGAGAGGAGGAGAGACCCAGTACTTC. It encodes CASSRGGRGGETQYF.

This clone has more than one count but fewer than ten. The rearrangement uses TRBV5-4 and TRBJ1-1; 8 bases are shared with TRBD1. J gave up 10 bases and V 5 bases, and 13 bases lay outside the gene matches. The CDR3 is 14 amino acids. CDR1 and CDR2 (germline): SGHNT, YYREEE (reference sequence). The CDR3 protein is CASRMTGEGSGAFF. CDR3 bases: TGTGCCAGCAGAATGACAGGGGAAGGATCCGGAGCTTTCTTT.

V and J are TRBV18 and TRBJ2-1; D remains ambiguous. The CDR3 runs to 14 residues. Germline CDR1 KGHSH, CDR2 LQKENI. V was clipped by 4 bases and J by 4 bases, with 11 bases between them. For the CDR3, the DNA is TGTGCCAGCTCACTAGTGGTTGATTACAATGAGCAGTTCTTC. It yields the protein CASSLVVDYNEQFF. Filled out from reference TRBV18 and TRBJ2-1, the complete variable domain reads NAGVMQNPRHLVRRRGQEARLRCSPMKGHSHVYWYRQLPEEGLKFMVYLQKENIIDESGMPKERFSAEFPKEGPSILRIQQVVRGDSAAYFCASSLVVDYNEQFFGPGTRLTVL.

V gene TRBV19 combines with J gene TRBJ1-2; D is unresolved. The germline gives CDR1 LNHDA, CDR2 SQIVND (reference sequence). The CDR3 runs 14 residues. Between the trimmed V and J ends, which lost 7 bases and 8 bases, there was a span of 20 bases. CDR3: CASNPRIQALGYTF. The DNA for the CDR3 is TGTGCCAGTAACCCACGTATCCAGGCCCTAGGCTACACCTTC.

This clone was picked up one time. The chain couples TRBV11-2 to TRBJ2-1; 11 nucleotides match TRBD2. The CDR3 covers 16 residues. The junction had 11 bases not matched to a gene; V was cut back by 8 bases and J by 5 bases. Germline V gene sequence: CDR1 SGHAT, CDR2 FQNNGV. CDR3 region: CASRRLAGGPDNEQFF. CDR3 in DNA: TGTGCCAGCCGGAGATTAGCGGGAGGGCCTGACAATGAGCAGTTCTTC.

This chain uses TRBV5-4 with TRBJ2-2; no clear D. V was pared by 4 bases and J by 8 bases, with 9 bases between. Germline-derived CDR1 and CDR2 are SGHNT and YYREEE (reference sequence). This CDR3 region has 12 residues. The CDR3 loop is CASSPLFGELFF. Here the CDR3 DNA reads TGTGCCAGCAGCCCCCTTTTTGGGGAGCTGTTTTTT.

This clone was found a few times. The rearrangement joins TRBV6-6 to TRBJ2-1; TRBD2 aligns across 10 bases. Per the germline V gene, CDR1 is MNHNY and CDR2 is SVGAGI (reference sequence). V dropped 5 bases and J dropped 7; count of bases not matched to a gene: 5. CDR3 length: 14 amino acids. CDR3: CASSQREGRNEQFF. As DNA, the CDR3 is TGTGCCAGCAGTCAGCGGGAGGGCCGAAATGAGCAGTTCTTC.

The genes are TRBV7-2 and TRBJ1-4; tentatively, D is TRBD1 (5 bases). Per germline, CDR1 SGHTA and CDR2 FQGNSA. The CDR3 is 14 amino acids. V lost 5 bases to trimming and J lost 8 bases, with 15 bases between them. The DNA for the CDR3 is TGTGCCAGCAGCCCCCCCGGGGCGATCGAAAAACTGTTTTTT. It is translated as CASSPPGAIEKLFF.

The J gene is TRBJ1-2, the V gene TRBV2, with D perhaps matching TRBD1 (5 bases). Trimming shortened V by 5 bases and J by 8 bases, and 24 bases separated the two germline ends. Germline lookup yields CDR1 SNHLY and CDR2 FYNNEI. The CDR3 is made up of 16 amino acids. DNA for the CDR3: TGTGCCAGCAGTCCAGGGCAGGTGGCACCGATGTGGGGCTACACCTTC. It codes for CASSPGQVAPMWGYTF.

The chain couples TRBV9 to TRBJ2-1; the D gene is possibly TRBD2 (6 bases). Per the germline V gene, CDR1 is SGDLS and CDR2 is YYNGEE. The CDR3 runs 13 residues. Between the trimmed V and J ends, which lost 4 bases and 15 bases, there was a span of 20 bases. The CDR3 reads CASSSQPGTPGFF. The CDR3 nucleotides read TGTGCCAGCAGCTCCCAGCCGGGGACTCCGGGGTTCTTC.

The CDR3 loop reads CASSQVQQATSPLHF. DNA of the CDR3: TGTGCCAGCAGCCAAGTACAACAGGCTACTTCACCCCTCCACTTT. The chain carries TRBV4-2 and TRBJ1-6, with D possibly TRBD1 on 5 matching bases. This CDR3 contains 15 residues. V lost 1 base, J lost 9 bases, and 13 bases lay in between. From germline, CDR1 is LGHNA and CDR2 YNFKEQ.

This chain joins TRBV9 and TRBJ2-2; D possibly corresponds to TRBD2 (5 bases). Germline CDR1 and CDR2: SGDLS and YYNGEE. CDR3 length: 16 residues. The V gene lost 0 bases and the J gene lost 5 bases, with 14 bases spanning the gap. The CDR3 DNA is TGTGCCAGCAGCGTAGGGAGGAATCTTCAGACCGGGGAGCTGTTTTTT. The encoded protein is CASSVGRNLQTGELFF.

The J gene is TRBJ2-5, the V gene TRBV7-9; D remains unclear. The germline gives CDR1 SEHNR, CDR2 FQNEAQ (reference sequence). V dropped 4 bases and J dropped 1 base, with 4 bases sitting between them. The CDR3 consists of 12 residues. CDR3 sequence: CASSSGQETQYF. The CDR3 region has the DNA TGTGCCAGCAGCTCCGGCCAAGAGACCCAGTACTTC.

The V gene is TRBV5-1, the J gene TRBJ2-2, with 7 positions matching TRBD1. The germline gives CDR1 SGHRS, CDR2 YFSETQ. V lost 3 bases, J lost 8 bases, and 4 bases stayed unmatched. CDR3 length: 13 amino acids. The CDR3 DNA reads TGCGCCAGCAGCTGGAGACAGGGAGGGGAGCTGTTTTTT. Protein sequence: CASSWRQGGELFF.

The chain carries TRBV4-3 and TRBJ1-1; 8 nucleotides line up with TRBD1. Trimming cost V 0 bases and J 5 bases; bases outside gene matches: 2. CDR3 length equals 14 residues. Germline V CDR1 and CDR2: LGHNA, YSLEER. The CDR3 sequence is CASSQDTGGTEAFF. The CDR3 DNA reads TGCGCCAGCAGCCAAGATACAGGGGGGACTGAAGCTTTCTTT.